This TCR beta chain was documented in a study of blood T cell repertoires in COVID-19. This clone is a singleton in its sample. Per germline, CDR1 SGHVS and CDR2 FQNEAQ. CDR3 length equals 14 residues. V was clipped by 2 bases and J by 10 bases, with 17 bases between them. In the source study's methods: Amplification from reference gene primers served as the basis for estimated nucleated cell counts. Assay: immunoSEQ multiplex PCR; the TCRdb copy retains only in-frame clones and omits some. V and J calls and clone size are copied from that table; D and trimming were computed from the DNA. The sample consists of some 110,000 clones, approximately 86% of them appearing once.

This chain uses TRBV7-8 with TRBJ1-1; D is perhaps TRBD1 (5 bases). The sequence was collected from a man aged 35-49 years with acute or convalescent COVID-19. The source material was peripheral blood. CDR3 coding DNA: TGTGCCAGCAGCTTATCCCGGGCAGGGCAGGGAGCTTTCTTT. Its protein product is CASSLSRAGQGAFF.